The TCR beta chain described here comes from a study of molecular identifiers for immune sequencing clone quantification. Germline V gene sequence: CDR1 SGHTA, CDR2 FQGNSA. Trimming took 2 bases from V and 5 from J, leaving 16 bases between them. CDR3 size: 15 residues. MiXCR was run by TCRdb on the PCR reads, yielding one entry per CDR3 protein. The sample lists about 320,000 distinct CDR3 sequences; over 20% were seen once. This clonotype turned up a few times. The V and J genes are TRBV7-2 and TRBJ2-7; D ambiguous. The sequence was obtained from a human donor in good health. Some libraries in this study had Jurkat cell RNA spiked in. Sequenced: naive CD8+ T cells from blood, with Jurkat cell RNA spiked in. Described subset: FACS-sorted CD8+CD4-CCR7+CD45RA+ naive T cells. CDR3 in DNA: TGTGCCAGCAGCTTAAGCCCGGCCAGAAAGAACGAGCAGTACTTC. Its translation: CASSLSPARKNEQYF.